Following are 11 T cell receptor beta chains from one sample sequenced in a study of regulatory T cells in long-lasting Graves disease. Sequencing libraries for TCR beta were prepared with iRepertoire HTBI primers and Arm-PCR of CDR3 regions. From the multiplex PCR reads, TCRdb called clonotypes with MiXCR, one entry per CDR3 protein. In the table there are under 500,000 distinct CDR3 sequences, less than 25% of which are singletons. Indicated time point: persistent/refractory GD, antithyroid drugs over 5 years with positive TRAb. PBMCs provided the RNA from which the TCR library was made. Sequenced material: peripheral blood mononuclear cells (PBMCs), taken when the disease was refractory, from a patient treated with antithyroid drugs. Every receptor here comes from a female donor with Graves disease.

The V call is TRBV18, the J call TRBJ1-5; D unclear. This CDR3 is built from 14 residues. V lost 2 bases and J lost 4, with 9 bases in between. Germline CDR1 KGHSH, CDR2 LQKENI. CDR3 sequence reads: CASSPKELNQPQHF. CDR3 nucleotide sequence: TGTGCCAGCTCACCAAAAGAGCTAAATCAGCCCCAGCATTTT.

This sequence joins TRBV18 and TRBJ2-7; possible D gene TRBD2, 6 bases. CDR1 is KGHSH and CDR2 is LQKENI in the germline V gene. With 6 bases removed from V and 6 bases from J, the gap between germline ends came to 18 bases. CDR3 size: 14 residues. The CDR3 DNA follows: TGTGCCAGCTCCCCGGGACTCGGGATTATCGAGCAGTACTTC. Amino acid sequence: CASSPGLGIIEQYF. The variable domain in full, completed from reference TRBV18 and TRBJ2-7, reads NAGVMQNPRHLVRRRGQEARLRCSPMKGHSHVYWYRQLPEEGLKFMVYLQKENIIDESGMPKERFSAEFPKEGPSILRIQQVVRGDSAAYFCASSPGLGIIEQYFGPGTRLTVT.

This clonotype was detected ten times or more. This chain links TRBV7-2 with TRBJ2-7, with TRBD2 matching 9 bases. Trimming took 6 bases from V and 5 from J; bases not matched to a gene: 11. The CDR3 has 15 amino acids. The germline V gene has CDR1 SGHTA and CDR2 FQGNSA. CDR3 in DNA: TGTGCCAGCAGTCGAGGGGGCGGGAGGGGTCACGAGCAGTACTTC. This codes for CASSRGGGRGHEQYF.

In its sample, this clonotype was seen many times. The rearrangement joins TRBV29-1 to TRBJ2-7; 11 bases are shared with TRBD2. V was clipped by 4 bases and J by 7 bases; unmatched bases: 6. Germline CDR1 and CDR2: SQVTM and ANQGSEA. CDR3 length: 13 amino acids. As DNA, the CDR3 is TGCAGCGTTGTACTAGCGGGAGTGGGGGAGCAGTACTTC. As protein: CSVVLAGVGEQYF.

The chain combines TRBV30 with TRBJ2-7; the match to TRBD1 covers 8 bases. The V and J ends lost 2 bases and 3 bases, in that order; junction bases with no gene match: 9. Looked up from germline, CDR1 is GTSNPN and CDR2 is SVGIG (reference sequence). The CDR3 length is 15 residues. Here the CDR3 reads CAWSRPNGQGYEQYF. As DNA, the CDR3 is TGTGCCTGGAGTCGCCCCAATGGACAGGGCTACGAGCAGTACTTC.

The table lists this clonotype with many counts. One junction end disagrees with the germline gene, perhaps due to a read error. The chain joins TRBV29-1 to TRBJ1-4, with D perhaps TRBD1 (6 bases). The CDR3 has 14 amino acids. Germline V CDR1 and CDR2: SQVTM, ANQGSEA. In nucleotides, the CDR3 is TGCAGCGTCGAAGAACAGGGATTCGGGGAAAAACTGTTTTTT. Its translation: CSVEEQGFGEKLFF.

Of note for this clonotype: No conserved phenylalanine or tryptophan is present at the end of the CDR3, so a read error is the likely explanation. No DNA is shown, since the ends of the CDR3 on it are uncertain; the CDR3 is the one TCRdb lists. The chain employs TRBV11-2 and TRBJ2-7; the table assigns TRBD2, which was not confirmed against the DNA. Germline V lookup: CDR1 SGHAT, CDR2 FQNNGV. The length of the CDR3 is 11 amino acids, counting both ends. Here the CDR3 reads CASSLASFSAG.

This clonotype showed up many times. The chain combines TRBV2 with TRBJ2-1; D is unclear. V was shortened by 3 bases and J by 7 bases, with 10 bases between the two germline ends. Germline V gene lookup returns CDR1 SNHLY and CDR2 FYNNEI. The CDR3 runs 13 residues. CDR3 DNA sequence: TGTGCCAGCAGTGATAGCTATTATAATGAGCAGTTCTTC. Its protein product is CASSDSYYNEQFF.

Regarding this clonotype: An end of the junction does not agree with germline; a read error may underlie this. V and J are TRBV12-3 or TRBV12-4 and TRBJ2-5; D gene uncertain. CDR3 length equals 13 residues. CDR3 DNA: TGTGCCGGCAGTTTCCGTCGGCAAGAGACCCAGTACTTC. Its protein product is CAGSFRRQETQYF.

About this clonotype: A read error is possible here, since a much larger clone lies one base away. The rearrangement uses TRBV2 and TRBJ1-5, with D possibly matching TRBD1 (6 bases). Deletions cut 5 bases from V and 5 bases from J, with 16 bases between. CDR1 SNHLY and CDR2 FYNNEI come from the germline V gene. The CDR3 extends over 15 amino acids. Here the CDR3 reads CASSLPRGAYQPQHF. DNA of the CDR3: TGTGCCAGCAGTTTACCCCGGGGGGCCTATCAGCCCCAGCATTTT.

This chain links TRBV18 with TRBJ1-1; D possibly corresponds to TRBD1 (6 bases). Germline V gene data show CDR1 as KGHSH and CDR2 as LQKENI. V lost 2 bases and J lost 7, with 14 bases in between. The CDR3 contains 14 residues. The CDR3 loop reads CASSPYQGIGEAFF. CDR3 DNA sequence: TGTGCCAGCTCACCATACCAGGGGATTGGTGAAGCTTTCTTT.